This T cell receptor beta chain was sequenced in a study of T cell responses to AZD1222 COVID-19 vaccine. Study summary: Timing groups of about 4 and about 12 weeks for second doses were pooled.

Repertoires were generated with immunoSEQ multiplex PCR, while TCRdb's copy carries only in-frame clones and drops some. The top ten hold 5.4% of the sample, which has some 120,000 clones, 91% seen once. Study-wide results and caveats: Repertoires were sampled only after the peak T cell response. After two AZD1222 doses, spike-specific TCR breadth and depth rose versus day 0.

V lost 3 bases and J lost 3, with 6 bases in between. Looked up from germline, CDR1 is SGHVS and CDR2 is FQNEAQ. The length of the CDR3 is 12 residues. To note about this clone: Its antigen is not identified.

Sequences were derived from peripheral blood, sampled on day 0 of AZD1222 vaccination. The TCR sequence derives from an adult in good health. The chain recombines TRBV7-8 with TRBJ2-7; D is undetermined. The CDR3 region has the DNA TGTGCCAGCAGCTTGACGGACTACGAGCAGTACTTC. This codes for CASSLTDYEQYF.